Given below is one TCR beta chain in context. Trimming took 3 bases from V and 2 from J, leaving 15 bases between them. CDR1 is LGHNA and CDR2 is YNFKEQ in the germline V gene. This CDR3 has 16 residues. The record originates from a study of technical replicates of blood from a few donors. Using immunoSEQ multiplex PCR, the repertoire was profiled, and TCRdb retains in-frame clones only, with some absent. Of tens of thousands of clones listed, roughly 96% are singletons. The sample was T cells isolated from PBMCs. The chain uses TRBV4-2 and TRBJ2-3, with D possibly TRBD2 on 7 matching bases. The receptor was derived from a human donor in good health. CDR3 sequence: CASSHGRGAYTDTQYF. In DNA, the CDR3 is TGTGCCAGCAGCCACGGCCGGGGGGCATACACAGATACGCAGTATTTT.